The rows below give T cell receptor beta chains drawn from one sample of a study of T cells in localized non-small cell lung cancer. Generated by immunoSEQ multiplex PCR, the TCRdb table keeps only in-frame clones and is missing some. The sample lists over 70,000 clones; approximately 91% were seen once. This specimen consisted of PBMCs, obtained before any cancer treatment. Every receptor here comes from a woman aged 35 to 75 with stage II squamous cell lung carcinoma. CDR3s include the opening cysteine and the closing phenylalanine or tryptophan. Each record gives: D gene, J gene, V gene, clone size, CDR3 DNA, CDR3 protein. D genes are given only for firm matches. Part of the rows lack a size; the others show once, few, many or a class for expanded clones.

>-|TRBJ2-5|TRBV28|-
TGTGCCAGCACCGAAAGCAGGAAGGAGACCCAGTACTTC
CASTESRKETQYF
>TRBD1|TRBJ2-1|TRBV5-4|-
TGTGCCAGCAGTTTCCCCGGGACAGGCTCCTACAATGAGCAGTTCTTC
CASSFPGTGSYNEQFF
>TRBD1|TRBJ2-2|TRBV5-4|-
TGTGCCAGCAGCAAAAAGATACAGGGGGTTTTAGGCACCGGGGAGCTGTTTTTT
CASSKKIQGVLGTGELFF
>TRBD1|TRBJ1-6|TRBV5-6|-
TGTGCCAGCAGCGGGGGGACAGTTACCTCACCCCTCCACTTT
CASSGGTVTSPLHF
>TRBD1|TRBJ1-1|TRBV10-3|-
TGTGCCATTAGCTCGGGGACAGGGGGCATTGAAGCTTTCTTT
CAISSGTGGIEAFF
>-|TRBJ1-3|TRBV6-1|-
TGTGCCAGCACAGGAGGAAACACCATATATTTT
CASTGGNTIYF
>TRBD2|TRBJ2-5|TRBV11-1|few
TGTGCCAGCAGCTTAGGAGCAGCGGGAGGGCCAGGAGAGACCCAGTACTTC
CASSLGAAGGPGETQYF
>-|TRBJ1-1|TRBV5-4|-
TGTGCCAGCAGCTTGGTGGGCGGGACCCTGGAGCGGGCTTTCTTT
CASSLVGGTLERAFF
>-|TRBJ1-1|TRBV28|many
TGTGCCAGCAGTTTGGGTGTAAAGGGCACTGAAGCTTTCTTT
CASSLGVKGTEAFF
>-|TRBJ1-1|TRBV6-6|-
TGTGCCAGCAGTTCCCGCCAGACAGTGAACACTGAAGCTTTCTTT
CASSSRQTVNTEAFF
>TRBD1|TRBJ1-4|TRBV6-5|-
TGTGCCAGCAGTCAAGACAGGGGCCGGAATGAAAAACTGTTTTTT
CASSQDRGRNEKLFF
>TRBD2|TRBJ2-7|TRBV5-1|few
TGCGCCAGTGCCACTAGCGGGACATCCTACGAGCAGTACTTC
CASATSGTSYEQYF
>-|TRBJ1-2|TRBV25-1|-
TGTGCCAGCAGTGGCGCCGGACAGAAGGGCTACACCTTC
CASSGAGQKGYTF
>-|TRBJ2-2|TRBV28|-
TGTGCCAGCAGTTCCAACACCGGGGAGCTGTTTTTT
CASSSNTGELFF
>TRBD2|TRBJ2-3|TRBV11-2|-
TGTGCCAGCAGCCCGGGGGGGACAGATACGCAGTATTTT
CASSPGGTDTQYF
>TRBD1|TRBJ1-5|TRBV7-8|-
TGTGCCAGCAGCTTAGGGGGACAGCGCAATCAGCCCCAGCATTTT
CASSLGGQRNQPQHF
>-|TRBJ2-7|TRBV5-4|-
TGTGCCAGCAGTTTGTTCTCCTACGAGCAGTACTTC
CASSLFSYEQYF
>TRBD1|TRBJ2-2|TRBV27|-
TGTGCCAGCAGACTGGGACAGGGGAACACCGGGGAGCTGTTTTTT
CASRLGQGNTGELFF